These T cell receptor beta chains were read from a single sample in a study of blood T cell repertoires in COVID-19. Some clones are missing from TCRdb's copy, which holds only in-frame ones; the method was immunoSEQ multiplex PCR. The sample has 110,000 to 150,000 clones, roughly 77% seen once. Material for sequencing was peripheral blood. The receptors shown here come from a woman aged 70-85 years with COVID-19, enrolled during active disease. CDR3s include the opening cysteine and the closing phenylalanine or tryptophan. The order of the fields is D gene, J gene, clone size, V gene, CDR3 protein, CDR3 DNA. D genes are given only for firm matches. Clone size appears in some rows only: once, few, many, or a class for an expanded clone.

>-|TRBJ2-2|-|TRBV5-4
CASSLYGLRDTGELFF
TGTGCCAGCAGCTTGTACGGGTTGCGGGACACCGGGGAGCTGTTTTTT
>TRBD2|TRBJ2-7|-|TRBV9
CASSVDQGLYEQYF
TGTGCCAGCAGCGTAGACCAGGGACTATACGAGCAGTACTTC
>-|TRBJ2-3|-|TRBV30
CAWSRKTLATDTQYF
TGTGCCTGGAGCCGAAAGACCTTAGCCACAGATACGCAGTATTTT
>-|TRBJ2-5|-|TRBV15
CATSRGGQETQYF
TGTGCCACCAGCAGAGGGGGGCAGGAGACCCAGTACTTC
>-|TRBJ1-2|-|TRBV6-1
CASSENIGYTF
TGTGCCAGCAGTGAAAATATTGGCTACACCTTC
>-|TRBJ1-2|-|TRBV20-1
CSASTPYGGSYGYTF
TGCAGTGCTAGTACTCCATACGGGGGGAGCTATGGCTACACCTTC
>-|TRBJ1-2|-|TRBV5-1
CASSLDQGLAAGYTF
TGCGCCAGCAGCCTAGATCAGGGGTTAGCAGCGGGCTACACCTTC
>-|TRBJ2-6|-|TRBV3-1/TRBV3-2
CASSQPSGGANVLTF
TGTGCCAGCAGCCAACCGAGTGGTGGGGCCAACGTCCTGACTTTC
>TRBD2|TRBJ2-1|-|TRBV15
CATSRSRAGGNNEQFF
TGTGCCACCAGCAGGTCCAGAGCGGGGGGTAATAATGAGCAGTTCTTC
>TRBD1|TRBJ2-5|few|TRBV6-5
CASSLPRDREQETQYF
TGTGCCAGCAGTTTACCCCGGGACAGAGAACAAGAGACCCAGTACTTC
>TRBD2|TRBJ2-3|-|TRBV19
CAIGAGGPLDTQYF
TGTGCCATCGGAGCGGGGGGGCCTTTAGATACGCAGTATTTT